The next 8 T cell receptor beta chains were all read from a single sample in a study of blood T cells in healthy people across ages. A second roughly 6 to 12 cycle PCR used barcoded and J-beta primers. MiXCR was run by TCRdb on the 5' RACE reads, yielding one entry per CDR3 protein. The data hold hundreds of thousands of distinct CDR3 sequences, with roughly 58% observed a single time. Sequencing used blood. Receptor source: a man aged 55 to 69 in good health.

About this clonotype itself: At one end, the junction sequence differs from germline, possibly due to a read error. V usage is TRBV28 and J usage is TRBJ2-5; D may match TRBD1 or TRBD2 (5 bases each). The end of the DNA fits TRBJ2-7 better, so the J call may be wrong. Germline CDR1 and CDR2: MDHEN and SYDVKM. The CDR3 spans 13 residues. CDR3 in amino acids: CVSSFRGPYEQYF. The CDR3 DNA reads as TGTGTCAGCAGTTTCCGGGGCCCCTACGAGCAGTACTTC.

This clonotype was picked up a small number of times. This chain uses TRBV20-1 with TRBJ2-7; TRBD2 matches at 11 bases. The V and J ends lost 5 bases and 0 bases, in that order; junction bases with no gene match: 3. CDR3 length: 14 amino acids. The germline CDR1 and CDR2 sequences are DFQATT and SNEGSKA (reference sequence). Here the CDR3 reads CSAEGLAASYEQYF. The CDR3 bases are TGCAGTGCTGAGGGACTAGCGGCCTCCTACGAGCAGTACTTC.

The chain employs TRBV18 and TRBJ2-7, with D unresolved. V was shortened by 2 bases and J by 4 bases, with 9 bases between the two germline ends. From germline, CDR1 is KGHSH and CDR2 LQKENI. The CDR3 runs 13 residues. This chain's CDR3 is CASSPDNSYEQYF. DNA of the CDR3: TGTGCCAGCTCACCAGACAATTCGTACGAGCAGTACTTC.

The CDR3 sequence: CASSRDNSGSGYTF. CDR3 nucleotides: TGTGCCAGCTCCCGTGACAACAGCGGGAGTGGCTACACCTTC. The chain has TRBV28 and TRBJ1-2; D ambiguous. V was pared by 8 bases and J by 7 bases, with 20 bases between. CDR1 is MDHEN, CDR2 SYDVKM, per germline. The CDR3 totals 14 residues.

This clonotype has a count of ten or more. The chain links TRBV20-1 to TRBJ2-1; no firm D call. Per the germline V gene, CDR1 is DFQATT and CDR2 is SNEGSKA (reference sequence). This CDR3 region has 16 residues. Trimming stripped 5 bases from V and 4 bases from J, with 21 bases between. The CDR3 sequence: CSALHKGRMQYNEQFF. The DNA of the CDR3 is TGCAGTGCTCTTCATAAAGGACGGATGCAGTACAATGAGCAGTTCTTC.

This clonotype was detected once. The chain is built from TRBV7-9 and TRBJ2-4, with 9 positions matching TRBD2. The CDR3 totals 14 residues. The V segment lost 1 base and the J segment 6 bases; nucleotides outside the gene matches: 1. In germline, CDR1 is SEHNR, CDR2 FQNEAQ (reference sequence). CDR3: CASSLGSGGNIQYF. The CDR3 region has the DNA TGTGCCAGCAGCTTAGGTAGCGGGGGAAACATTCAGTACTTC.

The CDR3, as DNA: TGTGCCAGCAGTTCACGGGGGGGCATCTCCTTGCCTTACAATGAGCAGTTCTTC. It translates to CASSSRGGISLPYNEQFF. The chain couples TRBV27 to TRBJ2-1, with TRBD2 identical over 8 bases. With 4 bases clipped from V and 4 bases from J, the junction kept 15 bases outside the gene matches. Germline V CDR1 and CDR2: MNHEY, SMNVEV (reference sequence). CDR3 size: 18 residues.

The chain combines TRBV7-9 with TRBJ2-3; D is perhaps TRBD2 (5 bases). V lost 5 bases and J 4 bases, leaving 13 bases between the germline ends. This CDR3 is 14 amino acids long. The germline V gene has CDR1 SEHNR and CDR2 FQNEAQ (reference sequence). The CDR3 reads CASSTSRGSDTQYF. DNA for the CDR3: TGTGCCAGCAGCACCTCTAGAGGGTCAGATACGCAGTATTTT.